These 2 T cell receptor beta chains were all obtained from the same sample, sequenced in a study of blood T cell repertoires in COVID-19. TCRdb's copy holds only in-frame clones and misses some; the assay was immunoSEQ multiplex PCR. The profile shows approximately 70,000 clones, approximately 79% of them singletons. The specimen was peripheral blood. These TCRs come from a man aged 55 to 70 with active or convalescent COVID-19.

V usage is TRBV10-2 and J usage is TRBJ1-1; no definite D call. The CDR3 is 15 amino acids. Trimming cost V 8 bases and J 3 bases, with 19 bases left between them. Germline-derived CDR1 and CDR2 are WSHSY and SAAADI. In DNA, the CDR3 is TGCGCCAGCCAGATGGTCGGGGATTGGGACACTGAAGCTTTCTTT. Encoded protein: CASQMVGDWDTEAFF.

The V call is TRBV19, the J call TRBJ1-6, with 7 bases lining up with TRBD1. The CDR3 runs to 14 residues. The J segment lost 4 bases and the V segment lost 8 bases, leaving 5 bases of the junction unmatched. Germline CDR1 and CDR2: LNHDA and SQIVND (reference sequence). CDR3 in DNA: TGTGCCAGTGCGACAGGGACTTATAATTCACCCCTCCACTTT. Translating gives CASATGTYNSPLHF.